The clone carrying this T cell receptor (beta chain) was seen a few times. As yet, its antigen is unknown. The V end was cut by 0 bases, the J end by 7 bases, with 16 bases between. The CDR3 runs to 16 residues. From germline, CDR1 is SGHRS and CDR2 YFSETQ. Libraries for TCRalpha and TCRbeta carried sample barcodes and unique molecular identifiers via 5'RACE. TCRdb independently ran MiXCR on the 5' RACE reads; one entry per CDR3 protein. Seen here are about 180,000 distinct CDR3 sequences, around a sixth observed once, and the top ten hold 3.5% to 5%. The data originate from a study of T-cell memory formation after mild COVID-19. Points from the study as a whole: CD8+ contracting clones occupied EMRA, while CD4+ ones occupied mainly CM and EM. Nothing confirmed that second-wave clones peaking on day 37 were specific for SARS-CoV-2. Day 15 to 85 contracting clones showed balanced CD4/CD8; later expanders leaned CD4+.

The sequencing sample was made of PBMCs or a T cell subset sorted from them (not recorded which). The rearrangement joins TRBV5-1 to TRBJ2-2; TRBD1 is a possible D gene (5 bases). This receptor was obtained from a man between 18 and 29 years old who had mild COVID-19 (a few samples of this study predate the infection). Cell type and time point are not known. The CDR3 DNA sequence: TGCGCCAGCAGCTTGGCCCCGACAACCAGGGACGGGGAGCTGTTTTTT. Translating gives CASSLAPTTRDGELFF.